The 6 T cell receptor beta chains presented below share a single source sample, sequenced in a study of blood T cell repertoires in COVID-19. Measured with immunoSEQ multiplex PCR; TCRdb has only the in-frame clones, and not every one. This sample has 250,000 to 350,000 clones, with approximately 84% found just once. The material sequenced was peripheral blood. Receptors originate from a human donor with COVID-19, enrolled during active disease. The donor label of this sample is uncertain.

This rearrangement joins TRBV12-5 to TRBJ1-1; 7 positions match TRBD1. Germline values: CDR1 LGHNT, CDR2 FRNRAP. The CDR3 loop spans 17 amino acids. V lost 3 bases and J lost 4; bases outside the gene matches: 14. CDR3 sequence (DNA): TGTGCTAGTGGTTTTCTCTATGGGACAGAAGGAACCACTGAAGCTTTCTTT. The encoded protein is CASGFLYGTEGTTEAFF.

The CDR3: CASSLESVPYEQYF. Written as DNA, the CDR3 is TGTGCCAGCAGCTTGGAAAGCGTTCCCTACGAGCAGTACTTC. The rearrangement uses TRBV5-4 and TRBJ2-7, with D unresolved. Germline V gene lookup returns CDR1 SGHNT and CDR2 YYREEE (reference sequence). Trimming removed 0 bases at V and 2 bases at J, with 9 bases between. CDR3 size: 14 residues.

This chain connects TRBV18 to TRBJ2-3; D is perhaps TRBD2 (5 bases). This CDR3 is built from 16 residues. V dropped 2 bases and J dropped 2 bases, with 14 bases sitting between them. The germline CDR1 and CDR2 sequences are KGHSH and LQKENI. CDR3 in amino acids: CASSPERGGATDTQYF. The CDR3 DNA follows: TGTGCCAGCTCACCAGAGCGCGGAGGAGCCACAGATACGCAGTATTTT.

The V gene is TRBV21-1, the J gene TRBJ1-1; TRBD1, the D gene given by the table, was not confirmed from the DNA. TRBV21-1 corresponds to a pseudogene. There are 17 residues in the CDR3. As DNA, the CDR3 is TGTGCCAGCAGCAGACATTGGGACAGACGTTTGAGAACTGAAGCTTTCTTT. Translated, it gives CASSRHWDRRLRTEAFF.

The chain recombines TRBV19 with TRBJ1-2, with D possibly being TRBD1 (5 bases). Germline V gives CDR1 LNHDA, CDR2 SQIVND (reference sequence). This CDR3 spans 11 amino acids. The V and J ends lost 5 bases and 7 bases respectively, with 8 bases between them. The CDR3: CASSSGAGYTF. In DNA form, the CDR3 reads TGTGCCAGTAGTTCTGGGGCTGGCTACACCTTC.

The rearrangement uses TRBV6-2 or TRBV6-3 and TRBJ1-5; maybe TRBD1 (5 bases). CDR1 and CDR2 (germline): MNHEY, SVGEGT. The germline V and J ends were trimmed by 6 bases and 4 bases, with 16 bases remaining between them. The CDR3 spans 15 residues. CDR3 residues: CASSPTGGRNQPQHF. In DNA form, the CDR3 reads TGTGCCAGCAGCCCTACCGGGGGAAGGAATCAGCCCCAGCATTTT.